This TCR beta chain appears in the sequencing data of a study of blood T cell repertoires in COVID-19 (dated by TCRdb to 2020 to 2022). With respect to the entire study: Samples covering the acute and convalescent phases of COVID-19 were provided by collaborators in the United States, Italy and Spain. The material from the prospective study consisted of cDNA or gDNA derived from T cells, B-cell-depleted T cells, or PBMCs. A freely available public database, intended as a resource for researchers studying the immune response to SARS-CoV-2, is where the repertoires were released. The sample metadata nearly always contained a de-identified subject ID, COVID-19 status, age in years and sex. The samples were drawn from two sources: the first 160 participants of the ongoing ImmuneRACE study, and 1,254 subjects contributed by 6 global collaborators. Subjects who had been exposed to COVID-19, were actively infected with it, or had recovered from it provided the deeply sampled blood TCRbeta repertoires that made up the dataset. Where HLA class I and class II types were available, the types were taken from metadata supplied by the sample provider, not from assay-based typing.

Reading the germline V gene gives CDR1 MRHNA and CDR2 SNTAGT. The germline V and J ends show losses of 2 bases and 6 bases respectively, and no gene match explains 6 bases of the junction. The CDR3 starts with the cysteine, ends with the phenylalanine, and has 16 residues. The retained sequence is limited to the CDR3, 48 bases, with the frame set at the first base. The collaborating institutions used their own protocols to collect whole blood in K2EDTA tubes. Collaborator samples were shipped for TCRbeta analysis as frozen whole blood, isolated PBMCs, or DNA extracted from either sample type. Turning to this clone: No cognate antigen has been identified for it. Base qualities are not at hand, and no much larger clone is one base apart.

Summary of the overall study and its limitations: The amount of clinical and demographic metadata varied by source and participant and was provided uncurated.

TCRbeta CDR3 regions were amplified from genomic DNA using the immunoSEQ Assay, a bias-controlled multiplex PCR. The paper's data handling went like this. The number of nucleated cells in each sample was estimated by amplification of reference gene primers within the assay. Sequence reads were collapsed and filtered to measure the absolute abundance of every unique TCRbeta CDR3 rearrangement. For each sample, productive Simpson clonality was calculated by taking the square root of Simpson's diversity index across productive rearrangements. The clones in this table, taken by TCRdb from immuneACCESS, are in-frame only. Not every clone is retained; where verified, under half of the shortfall comes from an unresolved V gene, and the cause of the rest is unknown. Clone size and the V and J calls come from that table; the DNA yielded D and trimming. A total of some 50,000 clones appear in this sample, 84% of them only once. The leading ten clones occupy 2.6% of the sample.

Sequencing input: peripheral blood. The chain uses TRBV6-4 and TRBJ2-1; the junction holds 11 bases that match TRBD1. The sequence was obtained from a man in his fifties with acute or convalescent COVID-19. For the CDR3, the sequence is CASSDPGTGGGNEQFF. The bases read TGTGCCAGCAGTGACCCCGGGACAGGGGGAGGCAATGAGCAGTTCTTC.